The rows below give T cell receptor beta chains drawn from one sample of a study of T-cell reconstitution after alpha-beta-depleted transplantation in children. TCRdb re-called the PCR reads through MiXCR, storing one row per CDR3 protein. Of 250,000 or so distinct CDR3 sequences in the sample, approximately 24% were seen once. The sequenced sample was PBMCs, mostly from graft donor cells, obtained 360 days after TCRalphabeta/CD19-depleted stem cell transplant. The receptors derive from a female patient aged 2-9 years who had a stem cell transplant for congenital amegakaryocytic thrombocytopenia, so the T cells may come from the graft donor. Each CDR3 is given with its conserved first and last residue. Each record gives: V gene, J gene, clone size, D gene, CDR3 protein, CDR3 DNA. The D gene is left open where the match is weak. Expanded clones get a size class; other rows say once, few or many, or leave the size out.

V gene: TRBV29-1
J gene: TRBJ2-7
clone size: few
D gene: TRBD1
CDR3 protein: CSVWTGGESYEQYF
CDR3 DNA: TGCAGCGTCTGGACAGGGGGCGAATCCTACGAGCAGTACTTC

V gene: TRBV12-3/TRBV12-4
J gene: TRBJ2-5
clone size: few
D gene: TRBD2
CDR3 protein: CASSIRLAGGQETQYF
CDR3 DNA: TGTGCCAGCAGTATCCGACTAGCGGGAGGTCAAGAGACCCAGTACTTC

V gene: TRBV7-6
J gene: TRBJ2-2
clone size: .
D gene: TRBD2
CDR3 protein: CASSLLASGGRSTGELFF
CDR3 DNA: TGTGCCAGCAGCTTATTGGCTAGCGGGGGGCGCAGCACCGGGGAGCTGTTTTTT

V gene: TRBV4-3
J gene: TRBJ2-5
clone size: few
D gene: .
CDR3 protein: CASSQGGGLGETQYF
CDR3 DNA: TGCGCCAGCAGCCAAGGAGGGGGGCTGGGGGAGACCCAGTACTTC

V gene: TRBV15
J gene: TRBJ2-7
clone size: few
D gene: .
CDR3 protein: CATSREVGFGEQYF
CDR3 DNA: TGTGCCACCAGCAGAGAAGTGGGTTTCGGAGAGCAGTACTTC

V gene: TRBV6-4
J gene: TRBJ1-2
clone size: once
D gene: .
CDR3 protein: CASSDSNWGRGYTF
CDR3 DNA: TGTGCCAGCAGTGACTCGAATTGGGGACGGGGCTACACCTTC

V gene: TRBV28
J gene: TRBJ2-2
clone size: .
D gene: TRBD1
CDR3 protein: CASSKDRATGELFF
CDR3 DNA: TGTGCCAGCAGTAAAGACAGGGCCACCGGGGAGCTGTTTTTT

V gene: TRBV4-1
J gene: TRBJ1-1
clone size: .
D gene: .
CDR3 protein: CASSQSPTGRNTEAFF
CDR3 DNA: TGCGCCAGCAGCCAAAGCCCCACAGGTAGGAACACTGAAGCTTTCTTT

V gene: TRBV12-3/TRBV12-4
J gene: TRBJ1-5
clone size: .
D gene: .
CDR3 protein: CASSLVHSNQPQHF
CDR3 DNA: TGTGCCAGCAGTTTAGTACATAGCAATCAGCCCCAGCATTTT

V gene: TRBV7-3
J gene: TRBJ2-1
clone size: .
D gene: TRBD2
CDR3 protein: CASSFSSGRPFSYNEQFF
CDR3 DNA: TGTGCCAGCAGCTTTTCTAGCGGGAGACCCTTCTCCTACAATGAGCAGTTCTTC

V gene: TRBV29-1
J gene: TRBJ2-3
clone size: few
D gene: .
CDR3 protein: CSGTASTDTQYF
CDR3 DNA: TGCAGCGGGACAGCGAGCACAGATACGCAGTATTTT

V gene: TRBV5-1
J gene: TRBJ2-1
clone size: .
D gene: .
CDR3 protein: CASRLDYNEQFF
CDR3 DNA: TGCGCCAGCAGGCTGGACTACAATGAGCAGTTCTTC

V gene: TRBV20-1
J gene: TRBJ2-3
clone size: .
D gene: TRBD2
CDR3 protein: CSARGGTSGGTSTDTQYF
CDR3 DNA: TGCAGTGCTAGAGGGGGGACTAGCGGGGGGACTAGCACAGATACGCAGTATTTT

V gene: TRBV20-1
J gene: TRBJ2-2
clone size: .
D gene: .
CDR3 protein: CSARIPTSRAGELFF
CDR3 DNA: TGCAGTGCTAGGATCCCTACTAGCCGCGCCGGGGAGCTGTTTTTT

V gene: TRBV20-1
J gene: TRBJ1-1
clone size: .
D gene: .
CDR3 protein: CSAEDPGEYEAFF
CDR3 DNA: TGCAGTGCCGAAGACCCAGGGGAATACGAAGCTTTCTTT

V gene: TRBV15
J gene: TRBJ2-7
clone size: few
D gene: .
CDR3 protein: CATSRVDPAYEQYF
CDR3 DNA: TGTGCCACCAGCCGAGTGGACCCGGCCTACGAGCAGTACTTC

V gene: TRBV12-3/TRBV12-4
J gene: TRBJ2-3
clone size: few
D gene: .
CDR3 protein: CASSLADNPSTDTQYF
CDR3 DNA: TGTGCCAGCAGTTTAGCGGACAACCCAAGCACAGATACGCAGTATTTT

V gene: TRBV29-1
J gene: TRBJ2-1
clone size: many
D gene: TRBD2
CDR3 protein: CSVGLLAVNNEQFF
CDR3 DNA: TGCAGCGTTGGTCTACTAGCGGTCAACAATGAGCAGTTCTTC

V gene: TRBV7-9
J gene: TRBJ1-3
clone size: .
D gene: .
CDR3 protein: CASSPRWGLDSGNTIYF
CDR3 DNA: TGTGCCAGCAGCCCGCGGTGGGGTCTTGACTCTGGAAACACCATATATTTT

V gene: TRBV6-1
J gene: TRBJ2-1
clone size: .
D gene: TRBD2
CDR3 protein: CASSPAGGLNEQFF
CDR3 DNA: TGTGCCAGCAGTCCAGCGGGGGGGCTCAATGAGCAGTTCTTC

V gene: TRBV5-1
J gene: TRBJ2-2
clone size: .
D gene: .
CDR3 protein: CASSLTTSTGELFF
CDR3 DNA: TGCGCCAGCAGCCTGACTACTTCCACCGGGGAGCTGTTTTTT

V gene: TRBV7-9
J gene: TRBJ2-4
clone size: few
D gene: .
CDR3 protein: CASSHKLKGRIQYF
CDR3 DNA: TGTGCCAGCAGCCACAAATTAAAGGGGAGAATTCAGTACTTC

V gene: TRBV28
J gene: TRBJ2-5
clone size: .
D gene: .
CDR3 protein: CASSFGGSVETQYF
CDR3 DNA: TGTGCCAGCAGTTTCGGAGGGAGTGTGGAGACCCAGTACTTC

V gene: TRBV12-3/TRBV12-4
J gene: TRBJ2-7
clone size: few
D gene: TRBD2
CDR3 protein: CASSHRDYVPYEQYF
CDR3 DNA: TGTGCCAGCAGTCACCGGGACTATGTCCCCTACGAGCAGTACTTC

V gene: TRBV5-1
J gene: TRBJ2-3
clone size: .
D gene: TRBD2
CDR3 protein: CASSSPTSGTFNTDTQYF
CDR3 DNA: TGCGCCAGCAGCTCGCCGACTAGCGGGACTTTCAACACAGATACGCAGTATTTT

V gene: TRBV29-1
J gene: TRBJ2-1
clone size: many
D gene: .
CDR3 protein: CSVGGTVERNEQFF
CDR3 DNA: TGCAGCGTGGGGGGGACAGTGGAGCGAAATGAGCAGTTCTTC

V gene: TRBV29-1
J gene: TRBJ1-2
clone size: many
D gene: .
CDR3 protein: CSVGELYGYTF
CDR3 DNA: TGCAGCGTTGGTGAACTGTATGGCTACACCTTC

V gene: TRBV7-9
J gene: TRBJ2-7
clone size: once
D gene: TRBD2
CDR3 protein: CASSFVAGVFHEQYF
CDR3 DNA: TGTGCCAGCAGCTTCGTAGCGGGGGTGTTCCACGAGCAGTACTTC

V gene: TRBV20-1
J gene: TRBJ2-3
clone size: .
D gene: TRBD2
CDR3 protein: CSASGVGRGGDTQYF
CDR3 DNA: TGCAGTGCTAGTGGCGTAGGGCGGGGGGGAGATACGCAGTATTTT

V gene: TRBV7-9
J gene: TRBJ2-1
clone size: few
D gene: .
CDR3 protein: CASSSKAVSYNEQFF
CDR3 DNA: TGTGCCAGCAGCTCGAAAGCGGTCTCCTACAATGAGCAGTTCTTC

V gene: TRBV7-6
J gene: TRBJ2-1
clone size: .
D gene: .
CDR3 protein: CASSQRLLDEQFF
CDR3 DNA: TGTGCCAGCAGCCAGCGACTCTTAGATGAGCAGTTCTTC

V gene: TRBV5-1
J gene: TRBJ2-4
clone size: .
D gene: TRBD1
CDR3 protein: CASSPRDRLAKNIQYF
CDR3 DNA: TGCGCCAGCAGCCCCCGGGACAGACTAGCCAAAAACATTCAGTACTTC

V gene: TRBV12-3/TRBV12-4
J gene: TRBJ1-4
clone size: few
D gene: .
CDR3 protein: CASTLDSLNEKLFF
CDR3 DNA: TGTGCCAGCACATTAGACAGTCTCAATGAAAAACTGTTTTTT

V gene: TRBV20-1
J gene: TRBJ2-3
clone size: many
D gene: .
CDR3 protein: CSARPSGTDTQYF
CDR3 DNA: TGCAGTGCCAGACCCTCGGGAACAGATACGCAGTATTTT

V gene: TRBV5-5
J gene: TRBJ2-7
clone size: .
D gene: .
CDR3 protein: CASSLVGRAGEQYF
CDR3 DNA: TGTGCCAGCAGCTTGGTGGGCAGGGCGGGCGAGCAGTACTTC

V gene: TRBV4-1
J gene: TRBJ2-3
clone size: .
D gene: .
CDR3 protein: CASSQQRTSTDTQYF
CDR3 DNA: TGCGCCAGCAGCCAACAAAGGACTAGCACAGATACGCAGTATTTT

V gene: TRBV15
J gene: TRBJ1-1
clone size: .
D gene: TRBD1
CDR3 protein: CATSGQLNTEAFF
CDR3 DNA: TGTGCCACTTCGGGACAGTTGAACACTGAAGCTTTCTTT

V gene: TRBV12-3/TRBV12-4
J gene: TRBJ1-1
clone size: .
D gene: .
CDR3 protein: CASSSRGRVNTEAFF
CDR3 DNA: TGTGCCAGCAGTTCCCGGGGTAGGGTCAACACTGAAGCTTTCTTT

V gene: TRBV7-8
J gene: TRBJ1-2
clone size: few
D gene: .
CDR3 protein: CASTRWARSDGNYGYTF
CDR3 DNA: TGTGCCAGCACCCGATGGGCCCGCTCGGACGGGAACTATGGCTACACCTTC

V gene: TRBV3-1
J gene: TRBJ2-3
clone size: .
D gene: .
CDR3 protein: CASSQDPIGLTDTQYF
CDR3 DNA: TGTGCCAGCAGCCAAGATCCAATCGGACTCACAGATACGCAGTATTTT

V gene: TRBV6-6
J gene: TRBJ2-7
clone size: .
D gene: .
CDR3 protein: CASMELAYYEQYF
CDR3 DNA: TGTGCCAGCATGGAGCTAGCCTACTACGAGCAGTACTTC

V gene: TRBV9
J gene: TRBJ2-7
clone size: .
D gene: .
CDR3 protein: CASSVGALETYEQYF
CDR3 DNA: TGTGCCAGCAGCGTAGGAGCTCTGGAAACCTACGAGCAGTACTTC

V gene: TRBV9
J gene: TRBJ2-1
clone size: many
D gene: .
CDR3 protein: CASSGTPSFEQFF
CDR3 DNA: TGTGCCAGCAGCGGGACACCGAGTTTTGAGCAGTTCTTC

V gene: TRBV19
J gene: TRBJ2-3
clone size: few
D gene: TRBD1
CDR3 protein: CASNRGPTDTQYF
CDR3 DNA: TGTGCCAGTAACAGGGGGCCGACAGATACGCAGTATTTT

V gene: TRBV12-3/TRBV12-4
J gene: TRBJ2-3
clone size: few
D gene: TRBD2
CDR3 protein: CASSQQPKTSGSTDTQYF
CDR3 DNA: TGTGCCAGCAGTCAACAACCTAAGACTAGCGGGAGCACAGATACGCAGTATTTT

V gene: TRBV6-9
J gene: TRBJ2-1
clone size: few
D gene: .
CDR3 protein: CASREVGSYNEQFF
CDR3 DNA: TGTGCCAGCAGGGAAGTGGGCTCCTACAATGAGCAGTTCTTC

V gene: TRBV24-1
J gene: TRBJ2-1
clone size: few
D gene: .
CDR3 protein: CATSEMSGREQFF
CDR3 DNA: TGTGCCACCAGTGAGATGAGTGGCCGTGAGCAGTTCTTC

V gene: TRBV6-5
J gene: TRBJ2-3
clone size: .
D gene: .
CDR3 protein: CASSYSQGLATDTQYF
CDR3 DNA: TGTGCCAGCAGTTACTCTCAGGGGCTTGCCACAGATACGCAGTATTTT

V gene: TRBV12-3/TRBV12-4
J gene: TRBJ2-4
clone size: few
D gene: .
CDR3 protein: CASSFGAGKNIQYF
CDR3 DNA: TGTGCCAGCAGTTTTGGTGCGGGGAAAAACATTCAGTACTTC

V gene: TRBV27
J gene: TRBJ2-1
clone size: .
D gene: TRBD2
CDR3 protein: CASRTSGRIGEQFF
CDR3 DNA: TGTGCCAGCAGGACTAGCGGGAGAATTGGTGAGCAGTTCTTC

V gene: TRBV12-3/TRBV12-4
J gene: TRBJ2-3
clone size: .
D gene: .
CDR3 protein: CASSLSSTPDTQYF
CDR3 DNA: TGTGCCAGCAGTTTATCATCCACCCCAGATACGCAGTATTTT

V gene: TRBV7-7
J gene: TRBJ2-2
clone size: few
D gene: .
CDR3 protein: CASSLRYTGELFF
CDR3 DNA: TGTGCCAGCAGCTTGCGGTACACCGGGGAGCTGTTTTTT

V gene: TRBV4-1
J gene: TRBJ2-5
clone size: few
D gene: .
CDR3 protein: CASSQAREETQYF
CDR3 DNA: TGCGCCAGCAGCCAAGCCAGGGAAGAGACCCAGTACTTC

V gene: TRBV7-2
J gene: TRBJ1-5
clone size: few
D gene: TRBD1
CDR3 protein: CASSPGTGSNQPQHF
CDR3 DNA: TGTGCCAGCAGCCCCGGGACAGGTAGCAATCAGCCCCAGCATTTT

V gene: TRBV6-1
J gene: TRBJ2-3
clone size: .
D gene: TRBD2
CDR3 protein: CASSEAPLAASTDTQYF
CDR3 DNA: TGTGCCAGCAGTGAAGCGCCACTAGCGGCTAGCACAGATACGCAGTATTTT

V gene: TRBV11-1
J gene: TRBJ1-1
clone size: few
D gene: .
CDR3 protein: CASSSRFTENTEAFF
CDR3 DNA: TGTGCCAGCAGCTCGCGATTTACAGAGAACACTGAAGCTTTCTTT

V gene: TRBV18
J gene: TRBJ1-4
clone size: .
D gene: .
CDR3 protein: CASSPPGAANEKLFF
CDR3 DNA: TGTGCCAGCTCACCACCGGGGGCGGCTAATGAAAAACTGTTTTTT

V gene: TRBV6-1
J gene: TRBJ2-7
clone size: .
D gene: .
CDR3 protein: CASGAPPNYEQYF
CDR3 DNA: TGTGCCAGCGGGGCCCCACCAAATTACGAGCAGTACTTC

V gene: TRBV28
J gene: TRBJ2-1
clone size: few
D gene: .
CDR3 protein: CASSFSPGRYNEQFF
CDR3 DNA: TGTGCCAGCAGTTTCAGCCCCGGAAGATACAATGAGCAGTTCTTC